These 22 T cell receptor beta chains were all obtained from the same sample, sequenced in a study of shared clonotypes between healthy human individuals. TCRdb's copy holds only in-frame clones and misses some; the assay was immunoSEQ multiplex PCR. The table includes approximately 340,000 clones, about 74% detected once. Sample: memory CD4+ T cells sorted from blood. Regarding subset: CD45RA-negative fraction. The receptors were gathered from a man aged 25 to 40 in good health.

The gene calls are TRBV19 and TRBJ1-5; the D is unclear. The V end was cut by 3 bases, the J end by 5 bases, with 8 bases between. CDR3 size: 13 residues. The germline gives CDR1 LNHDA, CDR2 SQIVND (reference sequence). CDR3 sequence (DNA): TGTGCCAGTAGTATGGGCGGTCATCAGCCCCAGCATTTT. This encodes CASSMGGHQPQHF.

The CDR3 sequence is CASRTGGGNTGELFF. The CDR3 bases are TGTGCCAGCAGGACAGGGGGCGGGAACACCGGGGAGCTGTTTTTT. The rearrangement joins TRBV7-2 to TRBJ2-2, with 10 bases that match TRBD1. CDR1 SGHTA and CDR2 FQGNSA come from the germline V gene. The CDR3 sequence is 15 residues long. Trimming took 6 bases from V and 1 from J; bases not matched to a gene: 2.

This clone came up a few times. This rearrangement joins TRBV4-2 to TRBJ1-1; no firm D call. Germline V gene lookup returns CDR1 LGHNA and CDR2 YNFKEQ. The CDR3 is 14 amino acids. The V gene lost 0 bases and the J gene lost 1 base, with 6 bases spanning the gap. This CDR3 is CASSQEGQNTEAFF. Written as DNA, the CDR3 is TGTGCCAGCAGCCAAGAGGGCCAGAACACTGAAGCTTTCTTT.

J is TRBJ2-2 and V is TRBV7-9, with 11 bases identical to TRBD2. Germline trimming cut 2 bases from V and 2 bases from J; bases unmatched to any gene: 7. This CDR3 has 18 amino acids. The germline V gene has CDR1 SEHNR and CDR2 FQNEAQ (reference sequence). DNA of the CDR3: TGTGCCAGCAGCTTACCGGGACTAGCGGCATTTAACACCGGGGAGCTGTTTTTT. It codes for CASSLPGLAAFNTGELFF.

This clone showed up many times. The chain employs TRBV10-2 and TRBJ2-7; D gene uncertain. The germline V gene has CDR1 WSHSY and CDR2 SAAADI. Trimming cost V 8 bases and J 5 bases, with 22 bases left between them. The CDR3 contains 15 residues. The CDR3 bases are TGCGCCAGCGGACCGACGGGTAAAATCGACAACGAGCAGTACTTC. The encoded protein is CASGPTGKIDNEQYF.

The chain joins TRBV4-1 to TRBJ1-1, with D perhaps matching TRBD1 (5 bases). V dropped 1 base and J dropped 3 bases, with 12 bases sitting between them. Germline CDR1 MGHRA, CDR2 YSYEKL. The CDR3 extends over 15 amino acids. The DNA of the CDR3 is TGCGCCAGCAGCCAAGTAGTTTTGGGGGACACTGAAGCTTTCTTT. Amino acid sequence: CASSQVVLGDTEAFF.

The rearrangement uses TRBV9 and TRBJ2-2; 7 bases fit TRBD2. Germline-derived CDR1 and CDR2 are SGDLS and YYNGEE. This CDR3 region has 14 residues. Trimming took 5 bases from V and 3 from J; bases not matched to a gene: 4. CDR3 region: CASSGTTHTGELFF. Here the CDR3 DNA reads TGTGCCAGCAGTGGGACTACCCACACCGGGGAGCTGTTTTTT.

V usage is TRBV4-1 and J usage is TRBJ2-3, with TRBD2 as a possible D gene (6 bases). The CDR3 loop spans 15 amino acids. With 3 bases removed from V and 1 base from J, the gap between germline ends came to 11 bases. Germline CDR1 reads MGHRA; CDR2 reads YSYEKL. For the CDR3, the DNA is TGCGCCAGCAGCCACGGGAGTAGCGGCACAGATACGCAGTATTTT. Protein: CASSHGSSGTDTQYF.

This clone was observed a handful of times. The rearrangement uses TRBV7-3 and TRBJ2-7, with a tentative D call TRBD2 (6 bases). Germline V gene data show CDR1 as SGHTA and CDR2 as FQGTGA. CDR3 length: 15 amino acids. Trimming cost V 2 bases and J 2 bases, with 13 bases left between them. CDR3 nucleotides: TGTGCCAGCAGCTTATCGGCGGGACGTGCCTACGAGCAGTACTTC. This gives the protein CASSLSAGRAYEQYF.

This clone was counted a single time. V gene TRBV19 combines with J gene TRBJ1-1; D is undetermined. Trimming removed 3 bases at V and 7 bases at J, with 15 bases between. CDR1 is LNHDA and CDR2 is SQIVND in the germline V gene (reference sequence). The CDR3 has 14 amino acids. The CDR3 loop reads CASSMGRERLEAFF. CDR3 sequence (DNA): TGTGCCAGTAGTATGGGCAGAGAGCGACTTGAAGCTTTCTTT.

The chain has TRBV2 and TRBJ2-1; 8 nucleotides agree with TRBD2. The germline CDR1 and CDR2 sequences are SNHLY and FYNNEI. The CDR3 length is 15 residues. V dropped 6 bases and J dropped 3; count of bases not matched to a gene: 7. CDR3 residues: CASRKSGSGYNEQFF. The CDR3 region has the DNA TGTGCCAGCAGGAAAAGCGGGAGCGGCTACAATGAGCAGTTCTTC.

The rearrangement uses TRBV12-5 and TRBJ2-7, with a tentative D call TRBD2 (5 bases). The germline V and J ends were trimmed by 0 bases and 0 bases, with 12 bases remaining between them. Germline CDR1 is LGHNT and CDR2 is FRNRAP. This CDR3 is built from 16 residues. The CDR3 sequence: CASGLVRLEDSYEQYF. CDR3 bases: TGTGCTAGTGGTTTGGTAAGGTTGGAGGACTCCTACGAGCAGTACTTC.

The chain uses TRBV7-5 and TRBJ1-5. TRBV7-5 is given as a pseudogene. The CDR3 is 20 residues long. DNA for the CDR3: TGTGTCAGAAGCTTAAAAAGCTCCGCCCGGGAGGATCATAGCAATCAGCCCCAGCATTTT. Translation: CVRSLKSSAREDHSNQPQHF.

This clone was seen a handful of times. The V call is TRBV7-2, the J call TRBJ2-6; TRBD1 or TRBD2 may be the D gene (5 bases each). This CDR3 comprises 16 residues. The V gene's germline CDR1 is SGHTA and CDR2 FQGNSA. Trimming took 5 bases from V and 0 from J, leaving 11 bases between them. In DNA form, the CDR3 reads TGTGCCAGCAGCCGGGGACGAGTCTCTGGGGCCAACGTCCTGACTTTC. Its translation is CASSRGRVSGANVLTF.

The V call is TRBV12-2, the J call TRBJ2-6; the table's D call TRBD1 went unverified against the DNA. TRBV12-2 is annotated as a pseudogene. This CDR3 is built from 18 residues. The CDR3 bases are TGTGCAAGTCGCATCAGATTCTCCACACAAAGTCGGGCCAACGTCCTGACTTTC. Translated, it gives CASRIRFSTQSRANVLTF.

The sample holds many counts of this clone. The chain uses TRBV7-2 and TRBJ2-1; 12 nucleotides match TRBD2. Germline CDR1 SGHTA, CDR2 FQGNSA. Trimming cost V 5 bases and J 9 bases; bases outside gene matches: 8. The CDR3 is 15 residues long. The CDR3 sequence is CASSHLAGGPGEQFF. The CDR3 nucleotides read TGTGCCAGCAGCCATCTAGCGGGAGGGCCTGGTGAGCAGTTCTTC.

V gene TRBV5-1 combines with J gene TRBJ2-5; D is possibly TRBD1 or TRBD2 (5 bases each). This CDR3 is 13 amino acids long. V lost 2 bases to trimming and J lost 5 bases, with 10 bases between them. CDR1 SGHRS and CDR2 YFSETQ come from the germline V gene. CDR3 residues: CASSFGGSETQYF. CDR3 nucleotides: TGCGCCAGCAGCTTTGGGGGTAGTGAGACCCAGTACTTC.

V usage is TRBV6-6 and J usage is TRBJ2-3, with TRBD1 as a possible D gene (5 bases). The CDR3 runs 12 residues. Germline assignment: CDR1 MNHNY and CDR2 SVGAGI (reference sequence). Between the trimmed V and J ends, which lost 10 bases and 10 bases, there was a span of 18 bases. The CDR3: CATTSLLGAQYF. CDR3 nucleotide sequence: TGTGCCACGACTTCTCTTCTAGGGGCGCAGTATTTT.

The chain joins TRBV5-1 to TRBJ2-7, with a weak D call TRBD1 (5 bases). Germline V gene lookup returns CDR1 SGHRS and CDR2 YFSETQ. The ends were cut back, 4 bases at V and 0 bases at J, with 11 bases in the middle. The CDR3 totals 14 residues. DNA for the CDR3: TGCGCCAGCAGCCTGGACACCCACTCCTACGAGCAGTACTTC. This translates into CASSLDTHSYEQYF. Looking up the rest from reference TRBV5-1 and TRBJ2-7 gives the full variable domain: KAGVTQTPRYLIKTRGQQVTLSCSPISGHRSVSWYQQTPGQGLQFLFEYFSETQRNKGNFPGRFSGRQFSNSRSEMNVSTLELGDSALYLCASSLDTHSYEQYFGPGTRLTVT.

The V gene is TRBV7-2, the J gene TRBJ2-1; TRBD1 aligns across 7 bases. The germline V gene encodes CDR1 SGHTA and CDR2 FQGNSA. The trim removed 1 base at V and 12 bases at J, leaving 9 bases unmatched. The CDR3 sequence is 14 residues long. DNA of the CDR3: TGTGCCAGCAGCTTAGGGGGACAGCCCGGACGGCAGTTCTTC. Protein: CASSLGGQPGRQFF.

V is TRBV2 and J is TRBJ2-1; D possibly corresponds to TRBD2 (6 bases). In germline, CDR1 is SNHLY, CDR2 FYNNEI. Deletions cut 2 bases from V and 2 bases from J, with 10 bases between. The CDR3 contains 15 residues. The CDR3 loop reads CASSEFRGTYNEQFF. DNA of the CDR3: TGTGCCAGCAGTGAATTTCGCGGGACCTACAATGAGCAGTTCTTC.

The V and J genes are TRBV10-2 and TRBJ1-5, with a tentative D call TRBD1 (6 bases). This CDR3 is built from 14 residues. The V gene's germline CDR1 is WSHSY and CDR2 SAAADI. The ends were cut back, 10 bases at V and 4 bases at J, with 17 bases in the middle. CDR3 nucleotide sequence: TGCGCCACCACACCCGGACAGCTAAATCAGCCCCAGCATTTT. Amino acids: CATTPGQLNQPQHF.